These 2 T cell receptor beta chains were sequenced from one sample in a study of T cell responses to AZD1222 COVID-19 vaccine. Libraries were prepared by immunoSEQ multiplex PCR; TCRdb keeps only in-frame clonotypes and omits some of them. The table lists 150,000 to 200,000 clones, 85% to 95% of them singletons. The specimen comprised peripheral blood, sampled on day 0 of AZD1222 vaccination. The receptor source for this set is an adult in good health.

This CDR3 reads CASWKGLSGNTIYF. CDR3 DNA sequence: TGTGCCAGCTGGAAGGGTCTCTCTGGAAACACCATATATTTT. The genes are TRBV2 and TRBJ1-3; no definite D call. Trimming stripped 8 bases from V and 0 bases from J, with 11 bases between. This CDR3 is 14 amino acids long. Germline-derived CDR1 and CDR2 are SNHLY and FYNNEI.

The J gene is TRBJ2-1, the V gene TRBV18; the D gene is possibly TRBD2 (5 bases). The CDR3 has 13 amino acids. The V gene's germline CDR1 is KGHSH and CDR2 LQKENI. V lost 2 bases, J lost 9 bases, and 11 bases lay in between. The CDR3 loop is CASSPKEDAEQFF. The CDR3 nucleotides read TGTGCCAGCTCACCAAAGGAGGATGCTGAGCAGTTCTTC.